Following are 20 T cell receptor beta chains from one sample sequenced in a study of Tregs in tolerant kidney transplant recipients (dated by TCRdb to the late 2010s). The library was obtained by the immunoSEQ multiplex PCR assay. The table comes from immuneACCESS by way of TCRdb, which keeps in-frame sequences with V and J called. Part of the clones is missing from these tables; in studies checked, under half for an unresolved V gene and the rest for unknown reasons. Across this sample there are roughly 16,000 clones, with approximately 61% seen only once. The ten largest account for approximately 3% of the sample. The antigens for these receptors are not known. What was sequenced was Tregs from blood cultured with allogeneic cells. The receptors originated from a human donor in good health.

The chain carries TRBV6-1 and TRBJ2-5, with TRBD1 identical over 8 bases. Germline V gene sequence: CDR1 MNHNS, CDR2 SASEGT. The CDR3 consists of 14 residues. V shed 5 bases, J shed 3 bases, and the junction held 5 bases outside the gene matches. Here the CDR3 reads CASSSLTGEETQYF. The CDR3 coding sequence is TGTGCCAGCAGTTCCTTGACAGGGGAAGAGACCCAGTACTTC.

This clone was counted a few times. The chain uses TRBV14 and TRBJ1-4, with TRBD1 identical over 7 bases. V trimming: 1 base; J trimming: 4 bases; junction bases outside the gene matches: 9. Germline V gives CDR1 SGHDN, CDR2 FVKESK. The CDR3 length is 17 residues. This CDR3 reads CASSQVVRGSRNEKLFF. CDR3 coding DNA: TGTGCCAGCAGCCAAGTAGTCAGGGGGTCTCGTAATGAAAAACTGTTTTTT.

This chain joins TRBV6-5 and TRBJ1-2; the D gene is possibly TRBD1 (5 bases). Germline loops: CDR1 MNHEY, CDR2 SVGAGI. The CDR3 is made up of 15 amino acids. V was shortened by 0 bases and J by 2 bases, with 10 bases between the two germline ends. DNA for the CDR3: TGTGCCAGCAGTTACTCTAGGGGAGGGAACTATGGCTACACCTTC. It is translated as CASSYSRGGNYGYTF.

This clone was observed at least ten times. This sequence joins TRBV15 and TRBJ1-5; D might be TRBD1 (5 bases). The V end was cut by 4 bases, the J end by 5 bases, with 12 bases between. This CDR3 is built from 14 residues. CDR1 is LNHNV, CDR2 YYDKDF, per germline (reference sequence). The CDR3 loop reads CATSIGAGHQPQHF. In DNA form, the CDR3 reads TGTGCCACCAGCATTGGGGCAGGTCATCAGCCCCAGCATTTT.

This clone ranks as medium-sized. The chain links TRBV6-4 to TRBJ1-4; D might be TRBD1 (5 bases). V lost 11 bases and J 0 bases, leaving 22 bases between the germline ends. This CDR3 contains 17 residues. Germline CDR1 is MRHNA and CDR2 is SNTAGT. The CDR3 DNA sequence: TGTGCCGGGTTACCAGAGGGACTTTCTCCAACTAATGAAAAACTGTTTTTT. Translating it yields CAGLPEGLSPTNEKLFF.

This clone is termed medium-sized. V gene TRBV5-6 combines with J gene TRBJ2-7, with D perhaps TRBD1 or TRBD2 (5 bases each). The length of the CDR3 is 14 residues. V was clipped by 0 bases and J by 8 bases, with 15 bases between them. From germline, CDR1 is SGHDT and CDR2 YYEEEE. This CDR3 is CASSLGRRGGKQYF. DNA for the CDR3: TGTGCCAGCAGCTTGGGCCGTCGGGGCGGCAAGCAGTACTTC. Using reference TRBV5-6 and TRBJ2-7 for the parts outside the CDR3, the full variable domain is DAGVTQSPTHLIKTRGQQVTLRCSPKSGHDTVSWYQQALGQGPQFIFQYYEEEERQRGNFPDRFSGHQFPNYSSELNVNALLLGDSALYLCASSLGRRGGKQYFGPGTRLTVT.

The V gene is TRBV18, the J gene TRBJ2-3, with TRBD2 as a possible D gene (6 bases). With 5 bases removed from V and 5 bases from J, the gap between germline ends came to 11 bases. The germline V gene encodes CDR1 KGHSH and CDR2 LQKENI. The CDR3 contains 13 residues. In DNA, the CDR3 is TGTGCCAGCTCATGGGAGGTGGTAGATACGCAGTATTTT. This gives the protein CASSWEVVDTQYF.

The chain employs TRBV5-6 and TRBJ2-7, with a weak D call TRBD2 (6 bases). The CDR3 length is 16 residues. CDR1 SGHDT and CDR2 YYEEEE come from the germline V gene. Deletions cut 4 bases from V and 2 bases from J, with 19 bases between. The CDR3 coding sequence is TGTGCCAGCAGCCCCTTTGGGGGGACTGCAACCTACGAGCAGTACTTC. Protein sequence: CASSPFGGTATYEQYF.

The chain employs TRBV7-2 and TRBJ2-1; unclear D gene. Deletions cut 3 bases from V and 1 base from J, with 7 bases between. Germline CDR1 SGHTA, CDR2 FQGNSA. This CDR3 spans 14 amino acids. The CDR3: CASSLGTSYNEQFF. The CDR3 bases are TGTGCCAGCAGCTTGGGTACGTCCTACAATGAGCAGTTCTTC.

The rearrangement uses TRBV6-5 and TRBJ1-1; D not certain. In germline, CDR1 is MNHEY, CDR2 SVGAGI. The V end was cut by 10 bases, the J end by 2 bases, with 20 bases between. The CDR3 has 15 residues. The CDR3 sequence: CAISVRGDPNTEAFF. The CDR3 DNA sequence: TGTGCCATCAGCGTCCGTGGGGATCCTAACACTGAAGCTTTCTTT.

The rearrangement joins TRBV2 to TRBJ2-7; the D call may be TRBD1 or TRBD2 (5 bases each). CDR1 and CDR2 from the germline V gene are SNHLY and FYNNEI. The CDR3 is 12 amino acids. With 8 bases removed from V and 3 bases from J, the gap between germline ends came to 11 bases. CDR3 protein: CASGAGFYEQYF. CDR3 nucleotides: TGTGCCAGCGGGGCGGGTTTCTACGAGCAGTACTTC.

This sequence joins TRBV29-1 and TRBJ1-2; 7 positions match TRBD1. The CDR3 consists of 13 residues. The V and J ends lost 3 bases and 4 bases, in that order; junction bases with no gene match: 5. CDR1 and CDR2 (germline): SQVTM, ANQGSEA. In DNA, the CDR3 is TGCAGCGTTGAGGACAGGAGGGGCTATGGCTACACCTTC. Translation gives CSVEDRRGYGYTF.

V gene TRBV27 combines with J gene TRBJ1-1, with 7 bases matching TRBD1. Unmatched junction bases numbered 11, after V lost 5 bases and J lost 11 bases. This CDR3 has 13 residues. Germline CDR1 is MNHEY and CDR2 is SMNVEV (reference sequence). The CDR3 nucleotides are TGTGCCAGCAGTCCTGGCCGGACAGGATTTGCTTTCTTT. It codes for CASSPGRTGFAFF.

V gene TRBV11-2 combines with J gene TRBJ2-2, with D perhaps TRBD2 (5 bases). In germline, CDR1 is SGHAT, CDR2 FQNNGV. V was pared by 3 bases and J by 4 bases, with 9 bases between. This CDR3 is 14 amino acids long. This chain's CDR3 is CASSFGGGTGELFF. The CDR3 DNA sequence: TGTGCCAGCAGCTTCGGAGGAGGCACCGGGGAGCTGTTTTTT.

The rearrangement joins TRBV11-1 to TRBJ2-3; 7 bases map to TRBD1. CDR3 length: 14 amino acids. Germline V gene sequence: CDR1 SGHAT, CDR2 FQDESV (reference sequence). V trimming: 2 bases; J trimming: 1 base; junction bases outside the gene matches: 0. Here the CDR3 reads CASSLQGGTDTQYF. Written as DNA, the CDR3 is TGTGCCAGCAGCTTACAGGGGGGCACAGATACGCAGTATTTT.

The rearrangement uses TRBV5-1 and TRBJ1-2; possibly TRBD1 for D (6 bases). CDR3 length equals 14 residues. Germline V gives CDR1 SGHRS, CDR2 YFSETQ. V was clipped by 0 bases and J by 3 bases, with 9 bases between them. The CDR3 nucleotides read TGCGCCAGCAGCTTGGACAGGGTTGACTATGGCTACACCTTC. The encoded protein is CASSLDRVDYGYTF.

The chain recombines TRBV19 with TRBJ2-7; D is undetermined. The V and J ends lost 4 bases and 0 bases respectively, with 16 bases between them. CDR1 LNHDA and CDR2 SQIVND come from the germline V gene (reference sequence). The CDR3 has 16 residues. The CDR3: CASSRAPRQTSYEQYF. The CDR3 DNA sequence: TGTGCCAGTAGTAGAGCCCCCCGGCAGACCTCCTACGAGCAGTACTTC. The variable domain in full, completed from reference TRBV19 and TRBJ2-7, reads DGGITQSPKYLFRKEGQNVTLSCEQNLNHDAMYWYRQDPGQGLRLIYYSQIVNDFQKGDIAEGYSVSREKKESFPLTVTSAQKNPTAFYLCASSRAPRQTSYEQYFGPGTRLTVT.

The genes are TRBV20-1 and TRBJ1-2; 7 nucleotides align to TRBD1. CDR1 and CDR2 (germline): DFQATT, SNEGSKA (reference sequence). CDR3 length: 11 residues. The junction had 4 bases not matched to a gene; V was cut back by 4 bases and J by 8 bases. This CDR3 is CSAKGAEGYTF. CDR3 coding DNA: TGCAGTGCTAAGGGGGCTGAGGGCTACACCTTC.

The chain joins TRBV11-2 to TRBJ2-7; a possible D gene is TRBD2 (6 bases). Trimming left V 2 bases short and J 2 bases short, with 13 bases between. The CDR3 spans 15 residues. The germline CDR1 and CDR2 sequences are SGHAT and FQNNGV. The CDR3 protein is CASSLRRVPTYEQYF. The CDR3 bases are TGTGCCAGCAGCTTAAGGAGGGTCCCTACCTACGAGCAGTACTTC.

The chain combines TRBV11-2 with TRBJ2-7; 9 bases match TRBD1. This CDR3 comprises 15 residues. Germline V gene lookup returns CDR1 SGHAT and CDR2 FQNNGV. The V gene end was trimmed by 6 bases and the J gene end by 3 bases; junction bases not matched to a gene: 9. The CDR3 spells CASSPGQGVNYEQYF. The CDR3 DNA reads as TGTGCCAGCAGTCCGGGACAGGGAGTAAACTACGAGCAGTACTTC.